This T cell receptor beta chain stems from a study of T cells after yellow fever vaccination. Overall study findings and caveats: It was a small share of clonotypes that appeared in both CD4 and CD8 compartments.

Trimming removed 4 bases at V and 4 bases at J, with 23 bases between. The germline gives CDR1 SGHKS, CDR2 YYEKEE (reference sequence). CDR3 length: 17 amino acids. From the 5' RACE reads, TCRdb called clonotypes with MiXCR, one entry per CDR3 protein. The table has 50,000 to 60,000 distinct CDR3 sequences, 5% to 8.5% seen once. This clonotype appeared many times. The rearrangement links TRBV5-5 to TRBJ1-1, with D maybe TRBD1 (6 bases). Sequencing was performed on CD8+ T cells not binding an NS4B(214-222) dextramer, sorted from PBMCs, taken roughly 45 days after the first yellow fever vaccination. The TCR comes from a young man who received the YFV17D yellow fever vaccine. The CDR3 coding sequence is TGTGCCAGCAGCCTAGCCCCCACAGGGCGAGGGGGCACTGAAGCTTTCTTT. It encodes CASSLAPTGRGGTEAFF. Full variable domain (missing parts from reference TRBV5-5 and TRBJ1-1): DAGVTQSPTHLIKTRGQQVTLRCSPISGHKSVSWYQQVLGQGPQFIFQYYEKEERGRGNFPDRFSARQFPNYSSELNVNALLLGDSALYLCASSLAPTGRGGTEAFFGQGTRLTVV.